These 32 T cell receptor beta chains were all obtained from the same sample, sequenced in a study of T cells in Graves' hyperthyroidism and ophthalmopathy (dated by TCRdb to the late 2010s). Libraries were constructed by multiplex PCR. The sequencer listed for this sample is Illumina HiSeq 2000. Amplification of TCR beta CDR3 regions was carried out from RNA transcripts. The TCR CDR3 was subjected to a first round of RT-PCR using the HTBI primer set and the Qiagen OneStep RT-PCR kit. TCRdb trimmed public reads at Q25 via fastp, called clones via MiXCR and kept in-frame beta chains. Rows matching on CDR3 protein sequence are summarized as one entry with the most common DNA and genes. This sample comprises 400,000 or so distinct CDR3 sequences, approximately 14% of them detected only once. The ten largest account for about 19% of the sample. Sequenced material: blood. These receptors were taken from a woman aged 30 to 39 with Graves' ophthalmopathy.

The DNA of the CDR3 is TGTGCTACCTCGGGGGCTATTTACGAGCAGTTCTTC. Translating it yields CATSGAIYEQFF. This sequence joins TRBV6-1 and TRBJ2-7; D could derive from TRBD1 or TRBD2 (6 bases each). TRBJ2-1 explains the end of the DNA better; the J call may be wrong. CDR1 and CDR2 from the germline V gene are MNHNS and SASEGT. This CDR3 contains 12 residues.

There are a few counts of this clonotype. This chain uses TRBV5-6 with TRBJ2-3; D not resolved. This CDR3 is 14 amino acids long. CDR1 SGHDT and CDR2 YYEEEE come from the germline V gene. The germline V and J ends were trimmed by 2 bases and 2 bases, with 9 bases remaining between them. Here the CDR3 reads CASSFQTFTDTQYF. The DNA of the CDR3 is TGTGCCAGCAGCTTCCAGACCTTCACAGATACGCAGTATTTT.

The sample holds many counts of this clonotype. This chain connects TRBV6-1 to TRBJ2-7; D is perhaps TRBD2 (6 bases). This CDR3 contains 12 residues. Trimming removed 7 bases at V and 2 bases at J, with 9 bases between. Germline-derived CDR1 and CDR2 are MNHNS and SASEGT. CDR3 nucleotides: TGTGCCAGCACTCCGGGAGCCTACGAGCAGTACTTC. Its translation: CASTPGAYEQYF.

This clonotype has at least ten counts. This rearrangement joins TRBV28 to TRBJ1-2; D is undetermined. The CDR3 contains 12 residues. V was trimmed by 6 bases and J by 4 bases, leaving 9 bases between them. CDR1 and CDR2 (germline): MDHEN, SYDVKM. CDR3 nucleotides: TGTGCCAGCAGCCCTCCCCCCTATGGCTACACCTTC. It translates to CASSPPPYGYTF.

This clonotype showed up many times. This chain connects TRBV6-1 to TRBJ1-4; a weak D match, TRBD1 (5 bases). Germline-derived CDR1 and CDR2 are MNHNS and SASEGT. Trimming left V 5 bases short and J 7 bases short, with 17 bases between. The CDR3 sequence is 15 residues long. The CDR3 DNA reads TGTGCCAGCAGTCCGGGACCCATAATAGGTGAAAAACTGTTTTTT. This translates into CASSPGPIIGEKLFF.

The sample holds many counts of this clonotype. The rearrangement links TRBV20-1 to TRBJ1-2; TRBD1 matches 8 bases. CDR3 length: 14 residues. The V gene end was trimmed by 7 bases and the J gene end by 3 bases; junction bases not matched to a gene: 10. Germline V gene lookup returns CDR1 DFQATT and CDR2 SNEGSKA (reference sequence). The CDR3, as DNA: TGCAGTGAGAGGGACAGGACGAAAGACTATGGCTACACCTTC. Amino acids: CSERDRTKDYGYTF.

J is TRBJ2-2 and V is TRBV4-1, with 14 bases fitting TRBD2. V dropped 1 base and J dropped 7; count of bases not matched to a gene: 5. This CDR3 has 17 amino acids. In germline, CDR1 is MGHRA, CDR2 YSYEKL. CDR3 sequence: CASSQAGLAGGFGELFF. The CDR3 DNA follows: TGCGCCAGCAGCCAAGCTGGACTAGCGGGGGGCTTCGGGGAGCTGTTTTTT.

This clonotype was observed many times. The genes are TRBV12-3 or TRBV12-4 and TRBJ1-5, with a tentative D call TRBD1 (5 bases). The CDR3 is made up of 17 amino acids. The ends were cut back, 2 bases at V and 1 base at J, with 15 bases in the middle. DNA for the CDR3: TGTGCCAGCAGTTTAAAGTTATCAGGGCTGAGCAATCAGCCCCAGCATTTT. Protein product: CASSLKLSGLSNQPQHF.

This clonotype was seen ten or more times. The rearrangement links TRBV20-1 to TRBJ1-5, with D possibly being TRBD1 (5 bases). Trimming took off 1 base at V and 5 bases at J, with 9 bases between the two ends. CDR1 DFQATT and CDR2 SNEGSKA come from the germline V gene (reference sequence). The CDR3 is 13 amino acids. CDR3 loop: CSARGEGDQPQHF. As DNA, the CDR3 is TGCAGTGCTAGAGGTGAAGGGGATCAGCCCCAGCATTTT.

This rearrangement joins TRBV29-1 to TRBJ1-4; TRBD1 matches 7 bases. Germline CDR1 is SQVTM and CDR2 is ANQGSEA. The V gene end was trimmed by 7 bases and the J gene end by 0 bases; junction bases not matched to a gene: 8. This CDR3 is built from 15 residues. CDR3 sequence: CSGGGTEATNEKLFF. The CDR3 DNA reads TGCAGCGGGGGGGGGACAGAAGCAACTAATGAAAAACTGTTTTTT.

This clonotype was observed a handful of times. This chain uses TRBV29-1 with TRBJ1-6; D possibly corresponds to TRBD1 (6 bases). There are 15 residues in the CDR3. CDR1 SQVTM and CDR2 ANQGSEA come from the germline V gene. The V end was cut by 0 bases, the J end by 7 bases, with 13 bases between. The CDR3 is CSVEESGRGNSPLHF. The CDR3 DNA is TGCAGCGTTGAAGAATCGGGGAGGGGGAATTCACCCCTCCACTTT.

This clonotype was observed many times. This chain uses TRBV24-1 with TRBJ1-2; 7 positions match TRBD1. Germline trimming cut 3 bases from V and 0 bases from J; bases unmatched to any gene: 6. This CDR3 spans 16 amino acids. The germline CDR1 and CDR2 sequences are KGHDR and SFDVKD. The CDR3 coding sequence is TGTGCCACCAGTGATACCCGACAGGGAACTAACTATGGCTACACCTTC. Amino acid sequence: CATSDTRQGTNYGYTF.

This clonotype has only a few counts. A read error is possible here, since a much larger clone lies one base away. The chain carries TRBV5-5 and TRBJ1-5, with 9 bases that match TRBD1. V gave up 4 bases and J gave up 8 bases; unmatched junction bases: 4. This CDR3 is built from 13 residues. Germline lookup yields CDR1 SGHKS and CDR2 YYEKEE (reference sequence). CDR3 coding DNA: TGTGCCAGCAGCCCGACAGGGGGGGAGCCCCAGCATTTT. This sequence encodes CASSPTGGEPQHF.

This clonotype was recorded many times. The chain joins TRBV20-1 to TRBJ1-2; a weak D match, TRBD1 (6 bases). V lost 1 base and J 9 bases, leaving 12 bases between the germline ends. Germline V gene lookup returns CDR1 DFQATT and CDR2 SNEGSKA (reference sequence). The CDR3 is 12 residues long. CDR3 nucleotides: TGCAGTGCTAGAGGGACAGTCCTCCGCTACACCTTC. It is translated as CSARGTVLRYTF.

The chain uses TRBV20-1 and TRBJ1-4, with TRBD1 as a possible D gene (6 bases). Looked up from germline, CDR1 is DFQATT and CDR2 is SNEGSKA (reference sequence). The CDR3 is 16 amino acids. V was clipped by 3 bases and J by 0 bases, with 14 bases between them. The CDR3 region is CSARNRGEATNEKLFF. The CDR3 DNA is TGCAGTGCTAGGAATAGGGGGGAGGCAACTAATGAAAAACTGTTTTTT.

This clonotype was found many times. The chain recombines TRBV3-1 with TRBJ2-3; the match to TRBD2 covers 7 bases. J was trimmed by 2 bases and V by 5 bases; bases with no gene match: 4. Germline V lookup: CDR1 LGHDT, CDR2 YNNKEL (reference sequence). The CDR3 totals 14 residues. Written as DNA, the CDR3 is TGTGCCAGCAGCTACGGGACTACCACAGATACGCAGTATTTT. Translating gives CASSYGTTTDTQYF.

A note on this clonotype: The junction shows a germline mismatch at one end, possibly a read error. The chain links TRBV29-1 to TRBJ2-2; 8 bases fit TRBD1. The CDR3 spans 15 residues. CDR1 and CDR2 from the germline V gene are SQVTM and ANQGSEA. The CDR3 region has the DNA TGCAGCGTACCCACAGGGGGGCTGGACACCGGGGAGTTGTTTTTT. Protein: CSVPTGGLDTGELFF.

The genes are TRBV19 and TRBJ1-6; D possibly corresponds to TRBD1 (6 bases). Per the germline V gene, CDR1 is LNHDA and CDR2 is SQIVND (reference sequence). V lost 3 bases and J 7 bases, leaving 13 bases between the germline ends. The CDR3 has 15 amino acids. CDR3 nucleotides: TGTGCCAGTAGTATCGCAGGGGTGGGAAATTCACCCCTCCACTTT. This sequence encodes CASSIAGVGNSPLHF.

This clonotype was seen a handful of times. CDR3 protein: CASSSYTLAGGLNEQFF. DNA for the CDR3: TGTGCCAGCAGCTCCTATACCCTAGCGGGGGGGCTAAATGAGCAGTTCTTC. The chain uses TRBV13 and TRBJ2-1; 12 bases fit TRBD2. The J segment lost 7 bases and the V segment lost 4 bases, leaving 11 bases of the junction unmatched. The CDR3 has 17 amino acids. Germline V lookup: CDR1 PRHDT, CDR2 FYEKMQ (reference sequence).

V usage is TRBV3-1 and J usage is TRBJ2-1; no reliable D call. The CDR3 runs to 12 residues. CDR1 and CDR2 from the germline V gene are LGHDT and YNNKEL (reference sequence). V lost 1 base and J lost 12, with 10 bases in between. The CDR3 protein is CASSQVGNPQFF. The CDR3 coding sequence is TGTGCCAGCAGCCAAGTTGGTAATCCGCAGTTCTTC.

This clonotype was counted ten times or more. The CDR3 sequence is CASSPLPGNWNEQFF. CDR3 in DNA: TGTGCCAGCTCACCACTGCCAGGGAACTGGAATGAGCAGTTCTTC. J is TRBJ2-1 and V is TRBV18; the D gene is possibly TRBD1 (5 bases). The CDR3 runs 15 residues. The V end was cut by 1 base, the J end by 7 bases, with 14 bases between. From germline, CDR1 is KGHSH and CDR2 LQKENI. Variable domain in full (rest from reference TRBV18 and TRBJ2-1): NAGVMQNPRHLVRRRGQEARLRCSPMKGHSHVYWYRQLPEEGLKFMVYLQKENIIDESGMPKERFSAEFPKEGPSILRIQQVVRGDSAAYFCASSPLPGNWNEQFFGPGTRLTVL.

The J gene is TRBJ1-1, the V gene TRBV29-1, with a weak D call TRBD1 (5 bases). Germline V gene sequence: CDR1 SQVTM, CDR2 ANQGSEA. The CDR3 has 11 residues. Trimming cost V 6 bases and J 7 bases, with 12 bases left between them. The CDR3 here is CSVGTVLEAFF. DNA of the CDR3: TGCAGCGTCGGGACCGTCCTTGAAGCTTTCTTT. The entire variable domain, with the rest obtained from reference TRBV29-1 and TRBJ1-1, is as follows: SAVISQKPSRDICQRGTSLTIQCQVDSQVTMMFWYRQQPGQSLTLIATANQGSEATYESGFVIDKFPISRPNLTFSTLTVSNMSPEDSSIYLCSVGTVLEAFFGQGTRLTVV.

This clonotype was detected ten times or more. J is TRBJ1-2 and V is TRBV6-1, with D possibly matching TRBD1 (6 bases). The CDR3 runs 17 residues. Germline V CDR1 and CDR2: MNHNS, SASEGT. V lost 1 base and J 5 bases, leaving 20 bases between the germline ends. The CDR3 coding sequence is TGTGCCAGCAGTGAAGAAGTGGTGGTAGGGGGGGGATATGGCTACACCTTC. It codes for CASSEEVVVGGGYGYTF.

This clonotype has at least ten counts. The chain uses TRBV18 and TRBJ2-7, with D possibly TRBD2 on 6 matching bases. This CDR3 comprises 15 residues. Per the germline V gene, CDR1 is KGHSH and CDR2 is LQKENI. V gave up 3 bases and J gave up 4 bases, with 16 bases separating them. CDR3 sequence: CASSPVRRGGYEQYF. The CDR3 DNA reads as TGTGCCAGCTCACCGGTGCGACGGGGAGGTTACGAGCAGTACTTC.

This clonotype showed up many times. The chain combines TRBV6-5 with TRBJ1-2, with TRBD1 as a possible D gene (5 bases). CDR1 and CDR2 (germline): MNHEY, SVGAGI. This CDR3 spans 14 amino acids. V dropped 0 bases and J dropped 4 bases, with 9 bases sitting between them. The CDR3, as DNA: TGTGCCAGCAGTTACTCAGGGGTGGGCTATGGCTACACCTTC. Translated: CASSYSGVGYGYTF.

The chain links TRBV28 to TRBJ1-1, with TRBD1 as a possible D gene (5 bases). This CDR3 has 15 residues. Trimming took off 2 bases at V and 5 bases at J, with 15 bases between the two ends. Germline-derived CDR1 and CDR2 are MDHEN and SYDVKM. In DNA form, the CDR3 reads TGTGCCAGCAGTTTAGGCGGGGGGATGTATACTGAAGCTTTCTTT. This sequence encodes CASSLGGGMYTEAFF. Full variable domain (outside the CDR3, taken from reference TRBV28 and TRBJ1-1): DVKVTQSSRYLVKRTGEKVFLECVQDMDHENMFWYRQDPGLGLRLIYFSYDVKMKEKGDIPEGYSVSREKKERFSLILESASTNQTSMYLCASSLGGGMYTEAFFGQGTRLTVV.

Concerning this clonotype itself: A much larger clonotype is one base distant, so this may be a read error. The chain has TRBV12-3 or TRBV12-4 and TRBJ1-2; D unclear. The ends were cut back, 5 bases at V and 5 bases at J, with 18 bases in the middle. The CDR3 length is 15 residues. As DNA, the CDR3 is TGTGCCAGCAGTCCCCCGGGTGGGATTTCTTATGGCTACACCTTC. This encodes CASSPPGGISYGYTF.

This clonotype was recorded a few times. This may be a read error, as it is one base from a much larger clone. CDR3 nucleotide sequence: TGCAGTGCTAGGCATGGGTATGCCTACGGGCAGTACTTC. It is translated as CSARHGYAYGQYF. The chain employs TRBV20-1 and TRBJ2-7; no firm D call. Per the germline V gene, CDR1 is DFQATT and CDR2 is SNEGSKA (reference sequence). CDR3 length: 13 amino acids.

The rearrangement links TRBV20-1 to TRBJ2-3, with 7 bases fitting TRBD2. Germline CDR1 DFQATT, CDR2 SNEGSKA (reference sequence). J gave up 4 bases and V 5 bases, and 12 bases lay outside the gene matches. This CDR3 has 15 residues. The CDR3 sequence is CSALARGVQADTQYF. CDR3 sequence (DNA): TGCAGTGCTTTAGCCCGGGGGGTCCAAGCAGATACGCAGTATTTT.

This clonotype came up many times. This chain joins TRBV18 and TRBJ1-5; weak D call: TRBD1 (6 bases). V lost 3 bases, J lost 0 bases, and 12 bases lay in between. The CDR3 has 16 residues. Germline-derived CDR1 and CDR2 are KGHSH and LQKENI. This CDR3 reads CASSPKGGNSNQPQHF. The CDR3 DNA reads TGTGCCAGCTCACCTAAAGGGGGGAATAGCAATCAGCCCCAGCATTTT.

This sequence joins TRBV6-1 and TRBJ1-1; D is ambiguous. V lost 7 bases, J lost 2 bases, and 8 bases lay in between. The germline gives CDR1 MNHNS, CDR2 SASEGT. The CDR3 covers 12 residues. CDR3 bases: TGTGCCAGCATACGTTCAAACACTGAAGCTTTCTTT. Translating it yields CASIRSNTEAFF.

This clonotype was recorded at least ten times. The CDR3 region is CSGSRSGDGYTF. The CDR3 DNA is TGCAGCGGCTCCCGTTCGGGGGATGGCTACACCTTC. The J gene is TRBJ1-2, the V gene TRBV29-1; possible D gene TRBD1, 5 bases. The germline V and J ends were trimmed by 7 bases and 6 bases, with 15 bases remaining between them. Per the germline V gene, CDR1 is SQVTM and CDR2 is ANQGSEA. This CDR3 is built from 12 residues.